This T cell receptor (beta chain) was obtained from a study of blood T cell repertoires in COVID-19. The overall study: COVID-19 samples collected from the United States, Italy and Spain covered acute and convalescent phases. From T cells, B-cell-depleted T cells, or PBMCs came the material, which was cDNA or gDNA.

Methods used by the authors: Nucleated cell counts were estimated from reference gene primer amplification. Here immunoSEQ multiplex PCR was the method, and the copy in TCRdb shows in-frame clones only, minus some. V and J calls and clone size are those listed in that table; D and trimming were worked out from the DNA. The repertoire has about 150,000 clones, over 80% of them found once; the top ten carry 2.9%. Trimming removed 5 bases from V and 4 bases from J; junction bases left unmatched: 10. The germline V gene encodes CDR1 LGHDT and CDR2 YNNKEL (reference sequence). There are 15 residues in the CDR3.

Sequenced sample: peripheral blood. The receptor was derived from a woman between 55 and 75 years old with acute or convalescent COVID-19. The chain has TRBV3-1 (or the pseudogene TRBV3-2) and TRBJ1-2, with TRBD1 identical over 7 bases. This CDR3 reads CASSYHDRESYGYTF. CDR3 in DNA: TGTGCCAGCAGCTACCACGACAGGGAGAGCTATGGCTACACCTTC.